The sequence of this T cell receptor (beta chain) was determined in a study of monozygotic twins with inflammatory bowel disease. Each TCR library used 3,500 to 4,500 ng of total RNA. Nested PCRs (about 15 and 9 cycles, two total) were applied to TCRalpha and TCRbeta cDNA. TCRdb re-called the 5' RACE reads, yielding one record per CDR3 amino acid sequence without DNA. This table holds some 130,000 distinct CDR3 sequences. The CDR3 has 14 residues. Germline V gene sequence: CDR1 MGHDK, CDR2 SYGVNS. Details on this clonotype: Antigen unknown.

Overall study findings and caveats: Any single strong signal or clonotype tied to IBD lacked support. Relative clonotype sharing with others was diminished in IBD patients versus healthy twins, particularly with disease activity.

The J gene is TRBJ2-7, the V gene TRBV25-1. The specimen sequenced was blood. This clonotype was sampled from a human donor with ulcerative colitis or Crohn's disease, or a healthy co-twin of an affected twin (not recorded which). The CDR3 sequence: CASSRLGGSYEQYF.